This T cell receptor beta chain was recovered during a study of blood T cell repertoires in COVID-19 (dated by TCRdb to about 2020). At the level of the whole study: Samples covering the acute and convalescent phases of COVID-19 were provided by collaborators in the United States, Italy and Spain. The prospective study material was composed of cDNA or gDNA derived from T cells, B-cell-depleted T cells, or PBMCs. The dataset comprised deeply sampled blood TCRbeta repertoires from subjects exposed to, actively infected with, or recovered from COVID-19. The repertoires were released in a freely available public database intended as a resource for research on the immune response to SARS-CoV-2. Samples came from the ongoing ImmuneRACE study (first 160 participants) plus 1,254 subjects from 6 global collaborators. Nearly every sample came with metadata listing a de-identified subject ID, COVID-19 status, age in years and sex. HLA class I and class II types, where available, came from metadata supplied by the sample provider rather than from assay-based typing.

TCRbeta CDR3 regions were amplified from genomic DNA by means of the immunoSEQ Assay, a bias-controlled multiplex PCR. The study's own analysis went as follows. The number of nucleated cells in each sample was estimated by amplification of reference gene primers within the assay. To quantify the absolute abundance of each unique TCRbeta CDR3 rearrangement, sequence reads were collapsed and filtered. For each sample, productive Simpson clonality was calculated by taking the square root of Simpson's diversity index across productive rearrangements. Not all clones reach the TCRdb copy of this immuneACCESS table, which keeps in-frame sequences only. Checked studies attribute under half of the gap to unresolved V genes and leave the rest unexplained. The V and J calls and clone size were taken over from that table, and D and trimming were inferred from the DNA. The sample records under 200,000 clones, 70% to 90% of which are singletons. The leading ten clones occupy 0.99% of the sample.

Points the paper makes about the study in general: How much clinical and demographic metadata was included differed by source and by participant, and the metadata was provided uncurated.

Whole blood was collected in K2EDTA tubes by collaborating institutions according to the institutions' own protocols. Collaborator samples were shipped for TCRbeta analysis as frozen whole blood, isolated PBMCs, or DNA extracted from either sample type. For this clone: Its antigen remains unidentified. No base quality values were provided; no much bigger clone lies one nucleotide off.

CDR1 and CDR2 are drawn from the germline V gene: SGHDN, FVKESK. The CDR3 measures 14 amino acids from cysteine to phenylalanine. Left in the record is the CDR3 DNA by itself, 42 bases read in frame from the first base. V lost 3 bases and J lost 7 bases, and the count of bases not matched to a germline gene is 5. Sequenced input: peripheral blood. The chain is encoded by TRBV14 joined to TRBJ2-5, with 10 bases aligning to TRBD2. The sequence was collected from a man aged 18-30 years with acute or convalescent COVID-19. The CDR3 has the sequence CASSQTSGRGTQYF. The DNA sequence follows: TGTGCCAGCAGCCAGACTAGCGGGCGGGGGACCCAGTACTTC.